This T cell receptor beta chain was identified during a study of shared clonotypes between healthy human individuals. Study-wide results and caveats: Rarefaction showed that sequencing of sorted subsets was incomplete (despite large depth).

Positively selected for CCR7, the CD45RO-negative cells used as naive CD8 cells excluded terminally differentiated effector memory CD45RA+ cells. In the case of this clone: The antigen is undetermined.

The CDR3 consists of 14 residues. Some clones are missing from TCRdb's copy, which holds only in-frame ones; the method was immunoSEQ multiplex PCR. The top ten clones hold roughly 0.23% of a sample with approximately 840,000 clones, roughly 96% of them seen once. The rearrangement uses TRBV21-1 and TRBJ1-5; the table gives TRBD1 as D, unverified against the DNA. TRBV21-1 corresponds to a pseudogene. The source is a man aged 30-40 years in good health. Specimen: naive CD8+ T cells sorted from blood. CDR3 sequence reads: CANPGQGPNQPQHF. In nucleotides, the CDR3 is TGTGCCAACCCGGGACAGGGACCTAATCAACCCCAGCATTTT.